One and the same sample provided the 13 T cell receptor beta chains below, sequenced in a study of vaccination and CD4 T cells after COVID-19. Treatment in this sample: approximately 9-day PBMC culture with coronavirus spike peptide pools or control peptides (ViraFEST assay). Cultured CD4+ T-cell DNA underwent Oncomine TCR Beta short-read sequencing. Each CDR3 protein is one row after TCRdb ran MiXCR on the PCR reads. This sample has about 13,000 distinct CDR3 sequences, with approximately 74% found just once. No cognate antigen is known for these TCRs. The sequenced material came from CD4+ T cells from blood, cultured in vitro. All receptors derive from a human donor who had recovered from COVID-19.

The gene calls are TRBV7-2 and TRBJ2-5, with a possible D match to TRBD1 (6 bases). Looked up from germline, CDR1 is SGHTA and CDR2 is FQGNSA. The CDR3 sequence is 15 residues long. V was pared by 0 bases and J by 1 base, with 9 bases between. As DNA, the CDR3 is TGTGCCAGCAGCTTAGCCGACAGGTCCCAAGAGACCCAGTACTTC. It specifies CASSLADRSQETQYF.

The V call is TRBV6-5, the J call TRBJ1-2; 11 positions agree with TRBD1. This CDR3 comprises 16 residues. J lost 2 bases, V lost 0 bases, and 2 bases had no gene match. The germline V gene encodes CDR1 MNHEY and CDR2 SVGAGI. CDR3 residues: CASSYSGTGGNYGYTF. The CDR3 DNA reads TGTGCCAGCAGTTACTCGGGGACAGGGGGGAACTATGGCTACACCTTC.

This chain connects TRBV15 to TRBJ2-6; D is unresolved. CDR3 length equals 14 residues. V lost 0 bases and J 3 bases, leaving 3 bases between the germline ends. CDR1 is LNHNV, CDR2 YYDKDF, per germline (reference sequence). As DNA, the CDR3 is TGTGCCACCAGCAGAGAGGGTGGGGCCAACGTCCTGACTTTC. It encodes CATSREGGANVLTF.

V is TRBV6-1 and J is TRBJ1-6; 8 bases are a match to TRBD1. The V and J ends lost 5 bases and 13 bases, in that order; junction bases with no gene match: 16. Germline lookup yields CDR1 MNHNS and CDR2 SASEGT. The CDR3 consists of 16 residues. Here the CDR3 reads CASSLDNPGQVLPLHF. CDR3 DNA sequence: TGTGCCAGCAGTCTTGATAACCCGGGACAGGTATTGCCCCTCCACTTT.

V is TRBV20-1 and J is TRBJ1-1; D gene uncertain. Per the germline V gene, CDR1 is DFQATT and CDR2 is SNEGSKA (reference sequence). This CDR3 region has 14 residues. V shed 4 bases and J shed 4 bases, with 16 bases lying between them. The CDR3 here is CSATVWGGTTEAFF. CDR3 bases: TGCAGTGCTACAGTTTGGGGAGGAACCACTGAAGCTTTCTTT.

This clonotype has just a few counts. This chain uses TRBV20-1 with TRBJ1-1; a weak D match, TRBD1 (6 bases). The CDR3 length is 14 residues. The germline CDR1 and CDR2 sequences are DFQATT and SNEGSKA (reference sequence). V was cut by 3 bases and J by 1 base, with 12 bases left in between. The CDR3 spells CSARGGPSNTEAFF. The CDR3 DNA sequence: TGCAGTGCTAGGGGGGGGCCATCGAACACTGAAGCTTTCTTT.

The gene calls are TRBV19 and TRBJ2-2, with 11 bases lining up with TRBD2. There are 16 residues in the CDR3. The germline V gene has CDR1 LNHDA and CDR2 SQIVND (reference sequence). The ends lost 4 bases at V and 4 bases at J; junction bases unmatched: 5. The CDR3 sequence is CASSTPSGRTTGELFF. The CDR3, as DNA: TGTGCCAGTAGTACCCCTAGCGGGAGGACCACCGGGGAGCTGTTTTTT.

This clonotype was seen once. The chain employs TRBV27 and TRBJ1-2; tentative D call: TRBD1 (5 bases). The germline CDR1 and CDR2 sequences are MNHEY and SMNVEV (reference sequence). The CDR3 totals 15 residues. Trimming removed 1 base from V and 7 bases from J, with 16 bases in between. CDR3 nucleotides: TGTGCCAGCAGTTTATGGGCCGTAGCGGGGGGTGGCTACACCTTC. It yields the protein CASSLWAVAGGGYTF.

This clonotype was picked up one time. The V and J genes are TRBV6-4 and TRBJ2-1; 7 positions match TRBD2. Germline loops: CDR1 MRHNA, CDR2 SNTAGT. V lost 6 bases and J lost 12; bases outside the gene matches: 11. The CDR3 extends over 13 amino acids. The CDR3 loop is CASSQRPGGGQFF. CDR3 nucleotides: TGTGCCAGCAGCCAACGACCGGGGGGAGGGCAGTTCTTC.

The genes are TRBV7-9 and TRBJ2-1; possible D gene TRBD2, 5 bases. Trimming shortened V by 3 bases and J by 0 bases, and 9 bases separated the two germline ends. The CDR3 sequence is 15 residues long. The germline V gene has CDR1 SEHNR and CDR2 FQNEAQ (reference sequence). The CDR3 DNA reads TGTGCCAGCAGCTTGAGGGAAACCTCCTACAATGAGCAGTTCTTC. It is translated as CASSLRETSYNEQFF.

This clonotype was detected only a few times. V gene TRBV27 combines with J gene TRBJ1-6; no reliable D call. This CDR3 comprises 10 residues. The germline V gene has CDR1 MNHEY and CDR2 SMNVEV (reference sequence). V shed 4 bases and J shed 9 bases, with 1 base lying between them. CDR3 loop: CASSSSPLHF. CDR3 DNA: TGTGCCAGCAGTTCTTCACCCCTCCACTTT.

This clonotype was seen once. The chain recombines TRBV7-2 with TRBJ2-7; 8 nucleotides align to TRBD2. The junction had 13 bases not matched to a gene; V was cut back by 4 bases and J by 5 bases. The CDR3 is 16 amino acids. Germline CDR1 is SGHTA and CDR2 is FQGNSA. CDR3: CASSSRRREGRHEQYF. In DNA, the CDR3 is TGTGCCAGCAGCTCGCGACGTCGGGAGGGGAGGCACGAGCAGTACTTC.

The chain uses TRBV6-1 and TRBJ1-3; TRBD1 matches at 7 bases. Unmatched junction bases numbered 5, after V lost 6 bases and J lost 0 bases. The CDR3 spans 15 residues. The germline CDR1 and CDR2 sequences are MNHNS and SASEGT. CDR3: CASREDRSSGNTIYF. CDR3 nucleotide sequence: TGTGCCAGCAGAGAGGACAGGAGCTCTGGAAACACCATATATTTT.